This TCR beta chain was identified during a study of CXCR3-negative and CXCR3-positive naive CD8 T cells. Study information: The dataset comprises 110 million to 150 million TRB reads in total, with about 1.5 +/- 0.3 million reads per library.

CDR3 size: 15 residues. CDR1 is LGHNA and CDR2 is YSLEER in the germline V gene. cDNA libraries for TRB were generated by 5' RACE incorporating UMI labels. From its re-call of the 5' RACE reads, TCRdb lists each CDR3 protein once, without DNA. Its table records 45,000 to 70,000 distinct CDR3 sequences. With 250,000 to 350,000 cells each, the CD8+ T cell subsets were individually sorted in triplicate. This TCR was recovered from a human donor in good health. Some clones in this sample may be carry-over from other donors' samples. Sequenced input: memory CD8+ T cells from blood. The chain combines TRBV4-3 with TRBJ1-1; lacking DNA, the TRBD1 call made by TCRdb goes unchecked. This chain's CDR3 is CASSQDRGLNTEAFF.